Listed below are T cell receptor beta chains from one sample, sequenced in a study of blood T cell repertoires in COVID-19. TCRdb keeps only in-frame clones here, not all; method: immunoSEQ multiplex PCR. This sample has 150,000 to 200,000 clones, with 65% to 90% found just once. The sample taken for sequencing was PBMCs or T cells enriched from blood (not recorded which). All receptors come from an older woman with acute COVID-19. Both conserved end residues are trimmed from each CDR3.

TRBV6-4,ASSQGHIQY
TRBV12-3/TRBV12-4,ASTIYNEQF
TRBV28,ASRKEDYGYT
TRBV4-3,ASSQEGEGESYNEQF
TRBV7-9,ASSLRRGQSYSGYT
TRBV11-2,ASVFIGDTQY
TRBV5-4,ASRLTGGGQGYT
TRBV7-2,ASSFGLSGELF
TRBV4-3,ASSQGFGTSGGNYNEQF
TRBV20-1,SASSAQANIQY
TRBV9,ASSVLVDSYNEQF
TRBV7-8,ASSLAAGQGNQPQH
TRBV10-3,AISESTGGNNSPLH
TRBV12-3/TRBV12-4,ASRVGGAAGYT
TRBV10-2,ASSTQGALNTEAF
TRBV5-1,ASSLGQARQETQY
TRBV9,ASSVVTDGEQY
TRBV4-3,ASSRNGLAGGDEQF
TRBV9,ASSVGSYNEQF
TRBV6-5,ASREGDTEAF
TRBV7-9,ASSSQTGLGTGELF
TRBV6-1,ASSELRSGNTIY
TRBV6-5,ASSFLNQPQH
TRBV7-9,ASSQGAQPQH
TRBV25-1,ASSEYPSQGGRNTEAF
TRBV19,ASTRGGTQETQY
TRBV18,ASSPPTRGLGYT
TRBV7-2,ASSPGLAGASSYEQY
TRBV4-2,ASSQVAASDYGYT
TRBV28,ASSDRGWGYT
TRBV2,ASTPDRANTGELF
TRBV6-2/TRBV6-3,ASSYSPGQGEETQY
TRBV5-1,ASTPGQEDTGELF
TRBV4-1,ASSQGAVSTDTQY
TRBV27,ASSLGGPNTEAF
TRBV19,ASSAGPLQPQH
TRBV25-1,ASSERATEAF
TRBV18,ASSIQTGNTEAF
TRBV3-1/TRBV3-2,ASSQEGGLNEKLF
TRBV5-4,ASSPNAGGFVGEAF
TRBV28,ASSLPDGKPLH
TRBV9,ASSVSGSYNEQF